Listed below are T cell receptor beta chains from one sample, sequenced in a study of CDR3 diversity in severe acne. TCRdb recomputed calls from the PCR reads with MiXCR, one row per CDR3 protein. The sample has 97,000 or so distinct CDR3 sequences, more than 45% seen once; the top ten hold around 12%. Specimen: blood. The origin of the receptors is a male donor with acne. Each CDR3 is given with its conserved first and last residue. D genes are given only for firm matches. Clone size is stated in some rows and not others, as once, few, many or a class when expanded.

d_call: TRBD1
cdr3_length: 13
v_call: TRBV7-3
j_call: TRBJ2-7
clone_size: .
cdr3_nt: TGTGCAAGCTCGTTAACAGGGGTCTTTGAGCAGTACTTC
cdr3_aa: CASSLTGVFEQYF

d_call: TRBD2
cdr3_length: 15
v_call: TRBV20-1
j_call: TRBJ2-3
clone_size: .
cdr3_nt: TGCAGTGCTACGACTAGCGGCAGTCTCTCGGATGCGCAGTATTTT
cdr3_aa: CSATTSGSLSDAQYF

d_call: TRBD2
cdr3_length: 16
v_call: TRBV28
j_call: TRBJ2-7
clone_size: few
cdr3_nt: TGTGCCAGCAGTAGCTTAACTAGCGGAAGCTCCTACGAGCAGTACTTC
cdr3_aa: CASSSLTSGSSYEQYF

d_call: TRBD2
cdr3_length: 13
v_call: TRBV15
j_call: TRBJ2-1
clone_size: medium-sized
cdr3_nt: TGTGCCACCAAAAGCGGGAGTGTCAATGAGCAGTTCTTC
cdr3_aa: CATKSGSVNEQFF

d_call: .
cdr3_length: 15
v_call: TRBV19
j_call: TRBJ2-3
clone_size: once
cdr3_nt: TGTGCCAGTAAGGTGAGACTCGACAGCACAGATACGCAGTATTTT
cdr3_aa: CASKVRLDSTDTQYF

d_call: .
cdr3_length: 14
v_call: TRBV15
j_call: TRBJ2-5
clone_size: few
cdr3_nt: TGTGCCACCTCCTCCCGAGGGGCCCAAGAGACCCAGTACTTC
cdr3_aa: CATSSRGAQETQYF

d_call: .
cdr3_length: 12
v_call: TRBV10-3
j_call: TRBJ2-2
clone_size: .
cdr3_nt: TGTGCCATCACTGCGGTATCCGGGGAGCTGTTTTTT
cdr3_aa: CAITAVSGELFF

d_call: .
cdr3_length: 14
v_call: TRBV4-1
j_call: TRBJ2-5
clone_size: .
cdr3_nt: TGCGCCAGCAGCCAAGGAGCGCTTGGGGAGACCCAGTACTTC
cdr3_aa: CASSQGALGETQYF

d_call: .
cdr3_length: 14
v_call: TRBV7-2
j_call: TRBJ2-7
clone_size: .
cdr3_nt: TGTGCCAGCAGTTCCTACCTGAGGGTGGGGGAGCAGTACTTC
cdr3_aa: CASSSYLRVGEQYF

d_call: TRBD1
cdr3_length: 13
v_call: TRBV12-3/TRBV12-4
j_call: TRBJ2-7
clone_size: .
cdr3_nt: TGTGCCAGCAGTTTAGCGACAGGGTACGAGCAGTACTTC
cdr3_aa: CASSLATGYEQYF

d_call: .
cdr3_length: 14
v_call: TRBV18
j_call: TRBJ1-2
clone_size: .
cdr3_nt: TGTGCCAGCTCAAGGAACAGGGATTTGGATGGCTACACCTTC
cdr3_aa: CASSRNRDLDGYTF